This TCR beta chain was documented in a study of cytomegalovirus exposure and HLA in healthy donors. Looked up from germline, CDR1 is SGHNT and CDR2 is YYREEE (reference sequence). The CDR3 covers 15 residues. V gave up 4 bases and J gave up 1 base; unmatched junction bases: 3. The PCR had 60 Vbeta and 13 Jbeta primers. Generated by immunoSEQ multiplex PCR, the TCRdb table keeps only in-frame clones and is missing some. This table holds under 200,000 clones, roughly 74% found once. Material for sequencing was PBMCs. The clonotype was recovered from a male donor in good health and CMV-seronegative. The V call is TRBV5-4, the J call TRBJ2-3; TRBD2 agrees at 10 bases. The CDR3, as DNA: TGTGCCAGCAGCCCTAGCGGGGGTGGCACAGATACGCAGTATTTT. Translation: CASSPSGGGTDTQYF.